This is a list of T cell receptor beta chains from one sample in a study of CD8+CD57+ T cells in acquired aplastic anemia. TCRdb recomputed calls from the reads with MiXCR, one row per CDR3 protein. The sample consists of about 160,000 distinct CDR3 sequences, roughly two thirds of them appearing once. The sequenced sample was sorted CD4+, CD8+, or CD8+CD57+ T cells (not recorded which) from PBMCs. The receptor set was obtained from a human donor with aplastic anemia. Both conserved end residues are part of each CDR3. The D gene is left open where the match is weak. Only part of the rows carry a size: once, few, many, or a class if the clone is expanded.

v_call	clone_size	d_call	j_call	cdr3_aa	cdr3_nt
TRBV19	-	-	TRBJ1-2	CASSMNRDYGYTF	TGTGCCAGTAGTATGAACAGGGACTATGGCTACACCTTC
TRBV6-4	few	TRBD2	TRBJ2-1	CASSTSGLDSYNEQFF	TGTGCCAGCAGCACGTCCGGACTAGACTCCTACAATGAGCAGTTCTTC
TRBV7-2	few	-	TRBJ1-5	CASSLDRGAAQPQHF	TGTGCCAGCAGCTTAGATAGGGGCGCGGCGCAGCCCCAGCATTTT
TRBV19	-	TRBD1	TRBJ1-2	CASSAYRDDRETNYGYTF	TGTGCCAGTAGCGCGTACAGGGATGACAGGGAGACTAACTATGGCTACACCTTC
TRBV5-1	-	TRBD1	TRBJ2-7	CASSVGQGREQYF	TGCGCCAGCAGCGTGGGACAGGGGCGCGAGCAGTACTTC
TRBV7-8	-	TRBD2	TRBJ2-7	CASSLSGGPSYEQYF	TGTGCCAGCAGCCTAAGCGGGGGGCCCTCCTACGAGCAGTACTTC
TRBV20-1	-	TRBD2	TRBJ2-5	CSASRGGRGETQYF	TGCAGTGCTAGTCGGGGCGGGAGAGGGGAGACCCAGTACTTC
TRBV10-3	many	-	TRBJ2-1	CAIIPGPWGNEQFF	TGTGCCATCATTCCAGGCCCCTGGGGCAATGAGCAGTTCTTC
TRBV15	-	TRBD1	TRBJ2-7	CATSRDGTGGVGQMYF	TGTGCCACCAGCAGAGATGGGACAGGTGGTGTCGGTCAGATGTACTTC
TRBV7-2	-	TRBD1	TRBJ2-7	CASRPGTDSYEQYF	TGTGCCAGCAGACCAGGGACAGACTCCTACGAGCAGTACTTC
TRBV27	few	-	TRBJ2-6	CASSPWANVLTF	TGTGCCAGCAGTCCCTGGGCCAACGTCCTGACTTTC